This T cell receptor (beta chain) was identified during a study of blood T cell repertoires in COVID-19. Study context: PBMCs, B-cell-depleted T cells, or T cells were the source of the cDNA or gDNA that made up the material.

The V and J ends lost 10 bases and 5 bases, in that order; junction bases with no gene match: 8. CDR3 length: 12 amino acids. Germline V gene data show CDR1 as MDHEN and CDR2 as SYDVKM. In the authors' methods: Amplification with reference gene primers provided the estimates of nucleated cell counts. Sequenced by immunoSEQ multiplex PCR; TCRdb stores in-frame clones only, minus some. V and J calls and clone size are those listed in that table; D and trimming were worked out from the DNA. The sample has over 60,000 clones; 70% to 90% are singletons. The sequenced sample consisted of peripheral blood. V gene TRBV28 combines with J gene TRBJ2-7, with 7 bases aligning to TRBD1. This sequence was found in a man aged 70 or older with active or convalescent COVID-19. CDR3 nucleotides: TGTGCCACTATACAGGGGTCCCACGAGCAGTACTTC. Protein: CATIQGSHEQYF.